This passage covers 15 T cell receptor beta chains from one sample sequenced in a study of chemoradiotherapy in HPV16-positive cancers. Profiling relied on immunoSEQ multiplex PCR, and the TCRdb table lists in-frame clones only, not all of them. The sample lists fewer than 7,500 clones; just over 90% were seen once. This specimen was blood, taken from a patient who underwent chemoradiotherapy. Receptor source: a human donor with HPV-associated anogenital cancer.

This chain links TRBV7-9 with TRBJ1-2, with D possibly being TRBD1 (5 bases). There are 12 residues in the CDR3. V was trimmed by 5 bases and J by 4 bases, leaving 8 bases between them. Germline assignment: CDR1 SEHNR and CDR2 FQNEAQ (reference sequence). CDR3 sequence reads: CASSAGSYGYTF. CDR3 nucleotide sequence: TGTGCCAGCAGCGCAGGGTCCTATGGCTACACCTTC.

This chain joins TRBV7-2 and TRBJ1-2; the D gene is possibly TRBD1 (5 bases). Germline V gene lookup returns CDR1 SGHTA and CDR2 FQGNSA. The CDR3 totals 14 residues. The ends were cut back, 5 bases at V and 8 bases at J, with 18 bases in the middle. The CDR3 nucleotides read TGTGCCAGCAGCCTCTACCAGGGTGATAGGGGCTACACCTTC. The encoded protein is CASSLYQGDRGYTF.

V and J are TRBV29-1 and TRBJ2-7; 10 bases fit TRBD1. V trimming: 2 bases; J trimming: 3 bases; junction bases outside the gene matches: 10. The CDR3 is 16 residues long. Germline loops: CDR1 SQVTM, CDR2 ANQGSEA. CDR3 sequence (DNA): TGCAGCGTTGAACCAGGGCCCGGGACAGGGGACTACGAGCAGTACTTC. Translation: CSVEPGPGTGDYEQYF.

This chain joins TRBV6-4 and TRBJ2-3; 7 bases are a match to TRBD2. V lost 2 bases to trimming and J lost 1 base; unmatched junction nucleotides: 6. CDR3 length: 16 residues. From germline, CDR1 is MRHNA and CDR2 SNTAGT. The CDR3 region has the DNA TGTGCCAGCAGTGACGGGACGGGAGGTGGCACAGATACGCAGTATTTT. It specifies CASSDGTGGGTDTQYF.

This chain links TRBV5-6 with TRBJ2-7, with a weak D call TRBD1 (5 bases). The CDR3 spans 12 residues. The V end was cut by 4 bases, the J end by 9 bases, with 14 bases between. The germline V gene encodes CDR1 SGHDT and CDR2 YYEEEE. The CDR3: CASSGDSVGQYF. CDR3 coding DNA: TGTGCCAGCAGCGGAGACAGTGTAGGGCAGTACTTC.

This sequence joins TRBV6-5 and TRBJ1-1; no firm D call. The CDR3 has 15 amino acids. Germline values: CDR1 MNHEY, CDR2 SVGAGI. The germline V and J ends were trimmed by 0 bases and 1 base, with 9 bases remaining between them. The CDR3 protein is CASSYSWEGNTEAFF. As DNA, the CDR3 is TGTGCCAGCAGTTACTCGTGGGAGGGGAACACTGAAGCTTTCTTT.

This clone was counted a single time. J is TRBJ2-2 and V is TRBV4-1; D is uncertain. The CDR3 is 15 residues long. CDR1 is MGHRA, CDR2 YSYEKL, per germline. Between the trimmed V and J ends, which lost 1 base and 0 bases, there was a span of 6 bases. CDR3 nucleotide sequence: TGCGCCAGCAGCCAAGTCCTATCGAACACCGGGGAGCTGTTTTTT. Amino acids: CASSQVLSNTGELFF.

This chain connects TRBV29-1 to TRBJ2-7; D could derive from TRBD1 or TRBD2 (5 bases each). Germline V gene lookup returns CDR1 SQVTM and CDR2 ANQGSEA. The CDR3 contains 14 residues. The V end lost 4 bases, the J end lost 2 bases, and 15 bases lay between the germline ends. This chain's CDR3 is CSVVSGRPPYEQYF. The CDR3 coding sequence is TGCAGCGTTGTGTCGGGACGACCCCCCTACGAGCAGTACTTC.

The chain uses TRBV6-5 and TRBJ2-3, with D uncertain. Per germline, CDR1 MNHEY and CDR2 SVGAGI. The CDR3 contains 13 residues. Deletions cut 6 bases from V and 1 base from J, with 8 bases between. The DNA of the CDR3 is TGTGCCAGCAGATGGAGCGGCACAGATACGCAGTATTTT. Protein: CASRWSGTDTQYF.

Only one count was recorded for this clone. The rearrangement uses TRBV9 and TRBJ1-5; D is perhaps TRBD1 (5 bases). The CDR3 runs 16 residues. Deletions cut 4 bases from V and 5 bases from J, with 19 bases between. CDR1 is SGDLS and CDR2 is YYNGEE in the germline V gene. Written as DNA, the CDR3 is TGTGCCAGCAGCCCCGGGGGGGGTTTAAGGGATCAGCCCCAGCATTTT. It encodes CASSPGGGLRDQPQHF.

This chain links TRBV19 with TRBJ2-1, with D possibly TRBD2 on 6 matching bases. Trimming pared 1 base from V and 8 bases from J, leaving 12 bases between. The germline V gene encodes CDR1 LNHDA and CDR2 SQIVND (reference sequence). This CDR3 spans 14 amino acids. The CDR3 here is CASSIASLAYEQFF. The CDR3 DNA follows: TGTGCCAGTAGTATAGCTAGCCTAGCGTATGAGCAGTTCTTC.

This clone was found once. The CDR3 protein is CASSLGTGSHMNTEAFF. In nucleotides, the CDR3 is TGTGCCAGCAGCTTAGGGACAGGGAGTCACATGAACACTGAAGCTTTCTTT. V gene TRBV7-2 combines with J gene TRBJ1-1; 8 bases are a match to TRBD1. Germline-derived CDR1 and CDR2 are SGHTA and FQGNSA. This CDR3 is built from 17 residues. After removal of 1 base from V and 0 bases from J, the junction contained 7 bases not matched to a gene.

The CDR3, as DNA: TGTGCCAGCAGCTTCCGACAGGGCGACACTGAAGCTTTCTTT. As protein: CASSFRQGDTEAFF. The chain couples TRBV7-9 to TRBJ1-1; 7 bases map to TRBD1. Looked up from germline, CDR1 is SEHNR and CDR2 is FQNEAQ (reference sequence). Germline trimming cut 3 bases from V and 3 bases from J; bases unmatched to any gene: 4. This CDR3 comprises 14 residues.

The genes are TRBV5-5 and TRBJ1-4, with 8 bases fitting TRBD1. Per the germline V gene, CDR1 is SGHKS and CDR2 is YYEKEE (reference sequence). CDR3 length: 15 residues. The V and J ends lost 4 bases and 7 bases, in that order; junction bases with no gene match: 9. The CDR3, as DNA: TGTGCCAGCAGCCGGACAGGACAGGGTGGTGAAAAACTGTTTTTT. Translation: CASSRTGQGGEKLFF.

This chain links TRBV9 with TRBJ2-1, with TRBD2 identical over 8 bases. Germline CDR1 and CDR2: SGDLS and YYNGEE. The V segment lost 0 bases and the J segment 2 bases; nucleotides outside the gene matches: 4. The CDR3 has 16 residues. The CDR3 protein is CASSVEGLEAYNEQFF. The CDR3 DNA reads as TGTGCCAGCAGCGTAGAGGGACTAGAGGCCTACAATGAGCAGTTCTTC.